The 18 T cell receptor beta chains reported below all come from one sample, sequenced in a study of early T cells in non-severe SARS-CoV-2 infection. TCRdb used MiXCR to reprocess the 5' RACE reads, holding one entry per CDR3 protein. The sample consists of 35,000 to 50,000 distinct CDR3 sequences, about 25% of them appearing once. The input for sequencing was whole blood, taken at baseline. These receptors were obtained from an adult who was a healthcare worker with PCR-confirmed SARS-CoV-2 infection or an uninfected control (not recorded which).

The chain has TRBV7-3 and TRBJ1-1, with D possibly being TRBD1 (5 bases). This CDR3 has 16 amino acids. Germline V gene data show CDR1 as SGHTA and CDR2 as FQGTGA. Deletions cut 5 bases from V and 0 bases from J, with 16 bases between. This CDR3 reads CASSPRGAGVNTEAFF. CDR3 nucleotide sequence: TGTGCCAGCAGCCCCCGAGGGGCCGGCGTGAACACTGAAGCTTTCTTT. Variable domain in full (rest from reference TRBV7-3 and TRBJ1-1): GAGVSQTPSNKVTEKGKYVELRCDPISGHTALYWYRQSLGQGPEFLIYFQGTGAADDSGLPNDRFFAVRPEGSVSTLKIQRTERGDSAVYLCASSPRGAGVNTEAFFGQGTRLTVV.

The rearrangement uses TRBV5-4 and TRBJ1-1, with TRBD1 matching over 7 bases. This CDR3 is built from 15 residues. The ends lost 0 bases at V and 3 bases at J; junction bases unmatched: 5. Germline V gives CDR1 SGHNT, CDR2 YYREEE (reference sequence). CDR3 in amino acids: CASSLGGQVDTEAFF. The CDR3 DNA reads TGTGCCAGCAGCTTGGGCGGACAGGTGGACACTGAAGCTTTCTTT.

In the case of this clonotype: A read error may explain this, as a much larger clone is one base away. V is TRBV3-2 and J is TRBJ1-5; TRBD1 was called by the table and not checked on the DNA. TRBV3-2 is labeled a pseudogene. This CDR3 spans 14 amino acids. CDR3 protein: CASSPGPRNQPQPF. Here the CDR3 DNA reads TGTGCCAGCAGCCCCGGGCCAAGAAATCAGCCCCAGCCTTTT.

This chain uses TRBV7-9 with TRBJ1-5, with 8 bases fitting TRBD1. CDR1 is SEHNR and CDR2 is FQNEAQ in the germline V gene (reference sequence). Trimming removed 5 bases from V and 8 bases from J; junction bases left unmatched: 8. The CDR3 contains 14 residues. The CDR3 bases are TGTGCCAGCAGCCTGGCAGGGGGCAAGGAGCCCCAGCATTTT. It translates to CASSLAGGKEPQHF.

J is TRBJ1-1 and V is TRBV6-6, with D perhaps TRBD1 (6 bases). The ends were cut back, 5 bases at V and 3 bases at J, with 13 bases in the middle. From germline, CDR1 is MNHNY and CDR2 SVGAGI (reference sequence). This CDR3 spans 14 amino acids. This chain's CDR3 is CASSHGGAHTEAFF. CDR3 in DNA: TGTGCCAGCAGTCATGGGGGGGCTCACACTGAAGCTTTCTTT.

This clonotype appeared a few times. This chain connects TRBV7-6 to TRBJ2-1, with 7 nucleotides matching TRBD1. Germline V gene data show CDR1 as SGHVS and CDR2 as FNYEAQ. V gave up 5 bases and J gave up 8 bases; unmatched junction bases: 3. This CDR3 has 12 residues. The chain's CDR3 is CASSHRGDEQFF. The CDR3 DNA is TGTGCCAGCAGCCACAGGGGCGATGAGCAGTTCTTC.

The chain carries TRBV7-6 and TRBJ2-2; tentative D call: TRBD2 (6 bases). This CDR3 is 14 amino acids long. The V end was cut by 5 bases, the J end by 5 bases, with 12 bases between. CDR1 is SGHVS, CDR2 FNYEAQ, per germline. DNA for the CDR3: TGTGCCAGCAGCGCGGCCGGGGGTACCGGGGAGCTGTTTTTT. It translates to CASSAAGGTGELFF.

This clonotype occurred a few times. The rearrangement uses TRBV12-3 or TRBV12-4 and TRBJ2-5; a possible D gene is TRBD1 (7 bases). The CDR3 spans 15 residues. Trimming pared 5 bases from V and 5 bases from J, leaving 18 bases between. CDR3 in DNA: TGTGCCAGCAGTCCAGACAGGGAGGTTCAGGAGACCCAGTACTTC. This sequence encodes CASSPDREVQETQYF.

For the CDR3, the DNA is TGTGCCAGCCGGAGGAGACAGCACTATGGCTACACCTTC. Encoded protein: CASRRRQHYGYTF. This chain joins TRBV6-5 and TRBJ1-2; possibly TRBD1 for D (5 bases). The V end was cut by 8 bases, the J end by 3 bases, with 13 bases between. Germline V lookup: CDR1 MNHEY, CDR2 SVGAGI. The CDR3 length is 13 residues.

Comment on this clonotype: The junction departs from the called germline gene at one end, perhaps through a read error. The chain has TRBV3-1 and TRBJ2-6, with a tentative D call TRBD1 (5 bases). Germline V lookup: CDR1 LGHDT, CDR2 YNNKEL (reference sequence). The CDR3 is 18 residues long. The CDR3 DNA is TGTGCCAGCAGCCAAGAGCCCTCCTGGGCAGGGATGATGAACGTTCTGACTTTC. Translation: CASSQEPSWAGMMNVLTF.

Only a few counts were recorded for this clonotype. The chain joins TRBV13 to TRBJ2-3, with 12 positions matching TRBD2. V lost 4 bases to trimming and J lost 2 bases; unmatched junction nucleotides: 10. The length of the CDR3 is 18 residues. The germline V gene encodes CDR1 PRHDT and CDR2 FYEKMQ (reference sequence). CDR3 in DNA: TGTGCCAGCAGCTCACCGGTCAGGACTAGCGGGGACACAGATACGCAGTATTTT. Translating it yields CASSSPVRTSGDTDTQYF.

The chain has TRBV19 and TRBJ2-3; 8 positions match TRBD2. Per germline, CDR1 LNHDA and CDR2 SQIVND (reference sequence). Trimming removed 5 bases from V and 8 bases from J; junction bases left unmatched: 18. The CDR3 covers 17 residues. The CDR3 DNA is TGTGCCAGTAGTGCGGATGGAGTAGCGGGGCGGAGGGCTACGCAGTATTTT. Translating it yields CASSADGVAGRRATQYF.

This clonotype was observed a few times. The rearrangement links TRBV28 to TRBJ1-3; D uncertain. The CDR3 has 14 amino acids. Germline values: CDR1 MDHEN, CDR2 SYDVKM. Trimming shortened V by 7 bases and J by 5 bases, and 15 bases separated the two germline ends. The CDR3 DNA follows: TGTGCCAGCAAAGAGTCGTTCGAGAGAAACACCATATATTTT. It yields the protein CASKESFERNTIYF.

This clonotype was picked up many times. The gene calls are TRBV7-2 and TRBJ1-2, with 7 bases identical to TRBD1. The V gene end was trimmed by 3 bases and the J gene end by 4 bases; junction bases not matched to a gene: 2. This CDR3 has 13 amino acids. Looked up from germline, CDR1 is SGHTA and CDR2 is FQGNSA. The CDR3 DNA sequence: TGTGCCAGCAGCTTGGGACAGCTCTATGGCTACACCTTC. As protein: CASSLGQLYGYTF.

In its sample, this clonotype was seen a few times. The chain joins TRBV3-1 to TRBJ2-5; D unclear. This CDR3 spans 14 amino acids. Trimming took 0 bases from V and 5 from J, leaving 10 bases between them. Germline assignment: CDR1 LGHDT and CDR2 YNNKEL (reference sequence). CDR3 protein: CASSQDFRAETQYF. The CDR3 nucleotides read TGTGCCAGCAGCCAAGACTTCCGAGCCGAGACCCAGTACTTC.

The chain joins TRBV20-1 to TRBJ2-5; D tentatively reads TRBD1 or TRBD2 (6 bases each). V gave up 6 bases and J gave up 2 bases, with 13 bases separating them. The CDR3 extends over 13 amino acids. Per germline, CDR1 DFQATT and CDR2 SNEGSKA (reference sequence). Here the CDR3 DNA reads TGCAGTGCCGTCCCGGGGGCGCAAGAGACCCAGTACTTC. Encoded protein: CSAVPGAQETQYF.

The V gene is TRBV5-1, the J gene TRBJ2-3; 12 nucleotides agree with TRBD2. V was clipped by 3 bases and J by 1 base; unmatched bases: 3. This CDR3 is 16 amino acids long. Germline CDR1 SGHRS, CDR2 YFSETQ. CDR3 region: CASSSLAGGRTDTQYF. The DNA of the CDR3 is TGCGCCAGCAGCTCCCTAGCGGGGGGGCGCACAGATACGCAGTATTTT.

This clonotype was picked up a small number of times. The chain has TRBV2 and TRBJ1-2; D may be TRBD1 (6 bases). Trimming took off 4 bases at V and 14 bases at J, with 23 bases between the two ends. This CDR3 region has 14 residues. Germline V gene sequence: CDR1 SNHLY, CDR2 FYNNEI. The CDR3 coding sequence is TGTGCCAGCAGTGTATACCGGGACACGAGTTCATCAACCTTC. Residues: CASSVYRDTSSSTF. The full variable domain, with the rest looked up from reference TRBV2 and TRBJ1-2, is EPEVTQTPSHQVTQMGQEVILRCVPISNHLYFYWYRQILGQKVEFLVSFYNNEISEKSEIFDDQFSVERPDGSNFTLKIRSTKLEDSAMYFCASSVYRDTSSSTFGSGTRLTVV.